These 9 T cell receptor beta chains originate from one sample sequenced in a study of cytomegalovirus exposure and HLA in healthy donors. Researchers ran the PCR with 60 Vbeta and 13 Jbeta primers. Data came from immunoSEQ multiplex PCR; TCRdb stores just in-frame clones and leaves some out. The table lists 200,000 to 250,000 clones, with around 0.95% in the top ten. Material for sequencing was PBMCs. The receptors originated from a woman aged 25 to 39 in good health and CMV-seropositive.

This chain joins TRBV4-2 and TRBJ2-3; D is unclear. CDR3 size: 13 residues. Germline V CDR1 and CDR2: LGHNA, YNFKEQ. Trimming took 0 bases from V and 6 from J, leaving 7 bases between them. CDR3 nucleotide sequence: TGTGCCAGCAGCCAAGAGCGCAGGGATACGCAGTATTTT. This sequence encodes CASSQERRDTQYF.

This rearrangement joins TRBV6-1 to TRBJ2-3, with unresolved D. The CDR3 totals 11 residues. Germline V lookup: CDR1 MNHNS, CDR2 SASEGT. V shed 6 bases and J shed 6 bases, with 7 bases lying between them. CDR3 in amino acids: CASRNRDTQYF. In DNA, the CDR3 is TGTGCCAGCAGGAATCGGGATACGCAGTATTTT.

The chain carries TRBV18 and TRBJ1-5, with 7 positions matching TRBD1. J was trimmed by 7 bases and V by 6 bases; bases with no gene match: 6. CDR1 and CDR2 (germline): KGHSH, LQKENI. This CDR3 is 13 amino acids long. CDR3 loop: CASSFDRAQPQHF. In DNA, the CDR3 is TGTGCCAGCTCCTTTGACAGGGCACAGCCCCAGCATTTT. Filled out from reference TRBV18 and TRBJ1-5, the complete variable domain reads NAGVMQNPRHLVRRRGQEARLRCSPMKGHSHVYWYRQLPEEGLKFMVYLQKENIIDESGMPKERFSAEFPKEGPSILRIQQVVRGDSAAYFCASSFDRAQPQHFGDGTRLSIL.

The rearrangement uses TRBV27 and TRBJ2-3, with 8 bases lining up with TRBD2. Germline CDR1 and CDR2: MNHEY and SMNVEV (reference sequence). The length of the CDR3 is 14 residues. V was pared by 8 bases and J by 8 bases, with 12 bases of the junction left unmatched. The CDR3 is CASGSGGGRGTQYF. CDR3 nucleotide sequence: TGTGCCAGCGGATCCGGGGGGGGGCGCGGTACGCAGTATTTT.

The CDR3 protein is CATSRDTPQGVNEKLFF. Here the CDR3 DNA reads TGTGCCACCAGCAGAGATACCCCACAGGGGGTAAATGAAAAACTGTTTTTT. The gene calls are TRBV15 and TRBJ1-4, with 8 nucleotides matching TRBD1. CDR1 and CDR2 (germline): LNHNV, YYDKDF (reference sequence). The CDR3 is made up of 17 amino acids. Germline trimming cut 0 bases from V and 5 bases from J; bases unmatched to any gene: 8. The whole variable domain, filled in from reference TRBV15 and TRBJ1-4, reads DAMVIQNPRYQVTQFGKPVTLSCSQTLNHNVMYWYQQKSSQAPKLLFHYYDKDFNNEADTPDNFQSRRPNTSFCFLDIRSPGLGDTAMYLCATSRDTPQGVNEKLFFGSGTQLSVL.

The chain couples TRBV11-2 to TRBJ1-2; TRBD1 might be the D (5 bases). Trimming removed 5 bases from V and 2 bases from J, with 9 bases in between. The CDR3 loop spans 13 amino acids. Germline values: CDR1 SGHAT, CDR2 FQNNGV. The CDR3 region is CASSPDTNYGYTF. In DNA, the CDR3 is TGTGCCAGCAGCCCGGACACCAACTATGGCTACACCTTC.

J is TRBJ2-5 and V is TRBV5-1; D call uncertain. The end of the DNA is better explained by TRBJ2-7, so the J call may be wrong. The CDR3 is 15 amino acids. Germline assignment: CDR1 SGHRS and CDR2 YFSETQ. CDR3: CASSRNVPGSYEQYF. CDR3 nucleotides: TGCGCCAGCAGCCGGAACGTGCCGGGTTCCTACGAGCAGTACTTC.

CDR3: CAWSLTGGGSGANVLTF. CDR3 DNA: TGTGCCTGGAGTCTCACAGGGGGGGGCTCTGGGGCCAACGTCCTGACTTTC. This chain joins TRBV30 and TRBJ2-6; D possibly corresponds to TRBD1 (8 bases). The CDR3 length is 17 residues. V was shortened by 2 bases and J by 0 bases, with 14 bases between the two germline ends. Germline V gene lookup returns CDR1 GTSNPN and CDR2 SVGIG (reference sequence).

CDR3 region: CAGNPGGYSNQPQHF. CDR3 in DNA: TGTGCCGGCAACCCAGGGGGGTATAGCAATCAGCCCCAGCATTTT. J is TRBJ1-5 and V is TRBV6-1; 7 nucleotides line up with TRBD1. With 11 bases clipped from V and 0 bases from J, the junction kept 10 bases outside the gene matches. CDR1 is MNHNS, CDR2 SASEGT, per germline. The CDR3 covers 15 residues.